These 13 T cell receptor beta chains were sequenced from one sample in a study of blood T cell repertoires in COVID-19. Repertoires were generated with immunoSEQ multiplex PCR, while TCRdb's copy carries only in-frame clones and drops some. In the table there are 95,000 to 110,000 clones, roughly 84% of which are singletons. The sequencing sample was made of peripheral blood. The receptors stem from a human donor in a cohort sampled during active or convalescent COVID-19.

CDR3: CASSPEGRPLDPLHF. DNA for the CDR3: TGTGCCAGCAGCCCGGAGGGCAGGCCTCTGGATCCCCTCCACTTT. The chain couples TRBV7-2 to TRBJ1-6; D gene uncertain. Trimming left V 5 bases short and J 13 bases short, with 21 bases between. This CDR3 contains 15 residues. CDR1 SGHTA and CDR2 FQGNSA come from the germline V gene.

The rearrangement uses TRBV19 and TRBJ1-5; no clear D gene. V shed 7 bases and J shed 4 bases, with 17 bases lying between them. Germline V gene lookup returns CDR1 LNHDA and CDR2 SQIVND (reference sequence). The CDR3 runs to 15 residues. The CDR3 DNA reads TGTGCCAGTAATTATATGGGCCACGGTAATCAGCCCCAGCATTTT. Protein sequence: CASNYMGHGNQPQHF.

V and J are TRBV11-1 and TRBJ2-1; D unclear. Deletions cut 1 base from V and 0 bases from J, with 10 bases between. CDR3 length equals 16 residues. The germline gives CDR1 SGHAT, CDR2 FQDESV (reference sequence). The chain's CDR3 is CASSLGSESSYNEQFF. The CDR3 nucleotides read TGTGCCAGCAGCTTAGGGTCCGAGAGCTCCTACAATGAGCAGTTCTTC.

V gene TRBV10-3 combines with J gene TRBJ2-2; TRBD1 is a possible D gene (5 bases). The germline gives CDR1 ENHRY, CDR2 SYGVKD. CDR3 length: 13 residues. Trimming took off 6 bases at V and 3 bases at J, with 8 bases between the two ends. The CDR3 region is CAIRIQDTGELFF. Here the CDR3 DNA reads TGTGCCATCAGGATACAGGACACCGGGGAGCTGTTTTTT.

This clone was picked up one time. The chain links TRBV9 to TRBJ1-2; D gene unclear. The V gene's germline CDR1 is SGDLS and CDR2 YYNGEE. The CDR3 totals 13 residues. V lost 2 bases and J 4 bases, leaving 9 bases between the germline ends. The CDR3 coding sequence is TGTGCCAGCAGCGTCGGGGAAGGCTATGGCTACACCTTC. Amino acids: CASSVGEGYGYTF.

The V call is TRBV3-1 (or the pseudogene TRBV3-2), the J call TRBJ1-2; D is unclear. The CDR3 length is 13 residues. Trimming left V 0 bases short and J 4 bases short, with 6 bases between. The germline gives CDR1 LGHDT, CDR2 YNNKEL (reference sequence). The CDR3 sequence is CASSQDTAYGYTF. Written as DNA, the CDR3 is TGTGCCAGCAGCCAAGACACAGCCTATGGCTACACCTTC.

V and J are TRBV18 and TRBJ2-1, with a weak D call TRBD2 (6 bases). The CDR3 loop spans 14 amino acids. The germline CDR1 and CDR2 sequences are KGHSH and LQKENI. V lost 3 bases, J lost 7 bases, and 13 bases lay in between. The CDR3 DNA reads as TGTGCCAGCTCACCTTTGGCCGGACTAAATGAGCAGTTCTTC. Translation: CASSPLAGLNEQFF.

The chain joins TRBV24-1 to TRBJ1-5, with a weak D call TRBD1 (5 bases). Germline CDR1 is KGHDR and CDR2 is SFDVKD. With 7 bases removed from V and 4 bases from J, the gap between germline ends came to 10 bases. This CDR3 has 13 residues. CDR3 residues: CATREDSNQPQHF. CDR3 sequence (DNA): TGTGCCACCAGGGAAGACAGTAATCAGCCCCAGCATTTT.

V and J are TRBV4-1 and TRBJ1-1; tentative D call: TRBD1 (6 bases). Germline V gives CDR1 MGHRA, CDR2 YSYEKL. V gave up 3 bases and J gave up 5 bases, with 16 bases separating them. This CDR3 region has 15 residues. For the CDR3, the DNA is TGCGCCAGCAGCCATCCTCAGGGGCGGAGGACTGAAGCTTTCTTT. Protein sequence: CASSHPQGRRTEAFF.

The chain couples TRBV4-3 to TRBJ1-5, with 8 bases matching TRBD1. V was pared by 3 bases and J by 4 bases, with 5 bases of the junction left unmatched. The CDR3 is 15 residues long. Germline values: CDR1 LGHNA, CDR2 YSLEER. CDR3 coding DNA: TGCGCCAGCAGCCAGACCGGGACAGGAAATCAGCCCCAGCATTTT. Amino acids: CASSQTGTGNQPQHF.

This rearrangement joins TRBV12-3 or TRBV12-4 to TRBJ1-2, with D perhaps matching TRBD1 (6 bases). Trimming left V 5 bases short and J 4 bases short, with 11 bases between. This CDR3 is 13 amino acids long. As DNA, the CDR3 is TGTGCCAGCAGTCCCCGGGACACCTATGGCTACACCTTC. It specifies CASSPRDTYGYTF.

The chain carries TRBV28 and TRBJ2-1; 9 nucleotides match TRBD2. J was trimmed by 7 bases and V by 2 bases; bases with no gene match: 12. The CDR3 has 17 amino acids. The germline gives CDR1 MDHEN, CDR2 SYDVKM. Here the CDR3 reads CASSLIGVASGANEQFF. DNA of the CDR3: TGTGCCAGCAGTTTAATCGGCGTTGCTAGCGGGGCGAATGAGCAGTTCTTC.

This clone was seen more than once but under ten times. This chain connects TRBV19 to TRBJ1-4; 7 bases agree with TRBD1. CDR1 and CDR2 from the germline V gene are LNHDA and SQIVND (reference sequence). This CDR3 is 14 amino acids long. The V gene end was trimmed by 5 bases and the J gene end by 2 bases; junction bases not matched to a gene: 2. As DNA, the CDR3 is TGTGCCAGTAGTGACAGGGCGACTAATGAAAAACTGTTTTTT. The encoded protein is CASSDRATNEKLFF.